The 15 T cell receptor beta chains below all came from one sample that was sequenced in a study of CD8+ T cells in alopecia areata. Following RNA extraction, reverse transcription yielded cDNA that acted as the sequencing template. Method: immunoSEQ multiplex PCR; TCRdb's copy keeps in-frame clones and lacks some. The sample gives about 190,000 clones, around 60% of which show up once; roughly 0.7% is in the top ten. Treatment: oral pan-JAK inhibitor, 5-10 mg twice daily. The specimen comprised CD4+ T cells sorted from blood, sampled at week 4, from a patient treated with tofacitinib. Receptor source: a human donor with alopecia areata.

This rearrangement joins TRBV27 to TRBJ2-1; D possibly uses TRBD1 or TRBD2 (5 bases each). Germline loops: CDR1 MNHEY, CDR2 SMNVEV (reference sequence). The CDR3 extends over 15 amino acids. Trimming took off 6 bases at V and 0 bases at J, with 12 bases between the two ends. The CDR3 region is CASRGERSSYNEQFF. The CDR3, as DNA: TGTGCCAGCAGGGGGGAGCGGTCCTCCTACAATGAGCAGTTCTTC.

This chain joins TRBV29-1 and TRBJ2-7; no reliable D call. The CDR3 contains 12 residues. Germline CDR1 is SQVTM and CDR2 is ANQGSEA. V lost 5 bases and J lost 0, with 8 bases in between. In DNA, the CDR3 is TGCAGCGTTATTCCTAGCTCCTACGAGCAGTACTTC. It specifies CSVIPSSYEQYF.

Here the CDR3 DNA reads TGTGCCAGCAGTTTTGGGGACGGCTCCTACAATGAGCAGTTCTTC. It codes for CASSFGDGSYNEQFF. The chain links TRBV28 to TRBJ2-1; D is possibly TRBD1 or TRBD2 (5 bases each). The CDR3 is made up of 15 amino acids. V lost 3 bases and J lost 0, with 9 bases in between. In germline, CDR1 is MDHEN, CDR2 SYDVKM.

This chain's CDR3 is CASSLSRESWETQYF. CDR3 DNA sequence: TGTGCCAGCAGCTTGTCGCGGGAAAGCTGGGAGACCCAGTACTTC. This rearrangement joins TRBV7-2 to TRBJ2-5; weak D call: TRBD2 (6 bases). The V gene lost 3 bases and the J gene lost 5 bases, with 16 bases spanning the gap. CDR1 is SGHTA and CDR2 is FQGNSA in the germline V gene. There are 15 residues in the CDR3.

CDR3 bases: TGCAGCGCCCCGGATCTAGCCAAAAACATTCAGTACTTC. Translated: CSAPDLAKNIQYF. V usage is TRBV29-1 and J usage is TRBJ2-4; D is unclear. Deletions cut 7 bases from V and 0 bases from J, with 10 bases between. CDR1 and CDR2 (germline): SQVTM, ANQGSEA. The CDR3 covers 13 residues.

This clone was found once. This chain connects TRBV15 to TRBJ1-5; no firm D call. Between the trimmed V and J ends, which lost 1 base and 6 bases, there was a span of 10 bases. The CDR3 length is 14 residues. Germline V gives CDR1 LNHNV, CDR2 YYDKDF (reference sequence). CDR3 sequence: CATSRVSGGQPQHF. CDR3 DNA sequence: TGTGCCACCAGCAGAGTGTCCGGTGGTCAGCCCCAGCATTTT.

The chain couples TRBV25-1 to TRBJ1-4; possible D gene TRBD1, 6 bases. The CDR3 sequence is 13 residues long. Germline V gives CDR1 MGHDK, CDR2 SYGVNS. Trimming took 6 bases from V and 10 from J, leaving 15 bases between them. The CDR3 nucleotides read TGTGCCAGCAGGGGGGCTAATGACGGAAAACTGTTTTTT. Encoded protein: CASRGANDGKLFF. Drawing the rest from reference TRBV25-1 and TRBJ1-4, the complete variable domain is EADIYQTPRYLVIGTGKKITLECSQTMGHDKMYWYQQDPGMELHLIHYSYGVNSTEKGDLSSESTVSRIRTEHFPLTLESARPSHTSQYLCASRGANDGKLFFGSGTQLSVL.

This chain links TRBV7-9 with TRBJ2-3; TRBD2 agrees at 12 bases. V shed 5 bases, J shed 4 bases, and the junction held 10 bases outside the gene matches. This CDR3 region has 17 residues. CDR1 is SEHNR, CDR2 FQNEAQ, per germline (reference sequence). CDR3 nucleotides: TGTGCCAGCAGCCGCTATCAGACTAGCGGGAGTCCAGATACGCAGTATTTT. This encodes CASSRYQTSGSPDTQYF.

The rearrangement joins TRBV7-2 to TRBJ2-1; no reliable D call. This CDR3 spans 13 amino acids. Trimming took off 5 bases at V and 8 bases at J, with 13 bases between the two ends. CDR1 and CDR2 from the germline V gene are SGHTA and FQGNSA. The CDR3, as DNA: TGTGCCAGCAGCCTATTCCAGAACGATGAGCAGTTCTTC. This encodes CASSLFQNDEQFF.

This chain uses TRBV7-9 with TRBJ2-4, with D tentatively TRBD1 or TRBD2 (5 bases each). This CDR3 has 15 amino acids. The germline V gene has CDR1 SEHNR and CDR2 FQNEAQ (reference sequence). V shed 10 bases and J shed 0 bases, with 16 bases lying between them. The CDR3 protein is CATQGVGLAKNIQYF. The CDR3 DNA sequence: TGTGCCACCCAAGGGGTCGGACTAGCCAAAAACATTCAGTACTTC.

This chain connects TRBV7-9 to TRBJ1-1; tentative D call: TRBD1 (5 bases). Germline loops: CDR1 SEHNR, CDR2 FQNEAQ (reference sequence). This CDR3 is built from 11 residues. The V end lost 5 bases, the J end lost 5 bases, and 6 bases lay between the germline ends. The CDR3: CASSGGTEAFF. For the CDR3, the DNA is TGTGCCAGCAGCGGGGGAACTGAAGCTTTCTTT.

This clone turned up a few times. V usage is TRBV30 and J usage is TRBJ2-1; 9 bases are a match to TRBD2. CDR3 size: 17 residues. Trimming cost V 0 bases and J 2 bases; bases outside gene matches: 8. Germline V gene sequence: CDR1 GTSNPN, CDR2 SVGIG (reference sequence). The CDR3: CAWSVRLSGRAYNEQFF. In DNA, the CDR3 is TGTGCCTGGAGTGTACGACTTAGCGGGAGAGCCTACAATGAGCAGTTCTTC.

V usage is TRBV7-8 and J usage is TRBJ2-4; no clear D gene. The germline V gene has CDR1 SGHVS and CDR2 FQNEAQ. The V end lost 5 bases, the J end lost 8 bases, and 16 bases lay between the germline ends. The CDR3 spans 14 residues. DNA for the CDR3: TGTGCCAGCAGCCCGGTGAGGTACTCAGACATTCAGTACTTC. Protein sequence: CASSPVRYSDIQYF.

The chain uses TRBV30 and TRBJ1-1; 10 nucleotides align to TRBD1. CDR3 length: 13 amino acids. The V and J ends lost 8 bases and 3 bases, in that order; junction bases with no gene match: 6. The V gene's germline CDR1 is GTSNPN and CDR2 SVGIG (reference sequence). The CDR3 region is CAARDRGYTEAFF. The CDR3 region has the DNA TGTGCCGCCCGGGACAGGGGCTACACTGAAGCTTTCTTT.

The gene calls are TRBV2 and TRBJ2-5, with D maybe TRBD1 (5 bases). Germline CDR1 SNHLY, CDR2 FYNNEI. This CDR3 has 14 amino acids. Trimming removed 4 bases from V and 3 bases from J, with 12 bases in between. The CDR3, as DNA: TGTGCCAGCAGTGCAGGGTTGGGTGAAGAGACCCAGTACTTC. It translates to CASSAGLGEETQYF.